This TCR beta chain originates from a study of blood T cells in healthy people across ages. Broader study findings: With unsorted PBMCs, a conclusive comparison of naive versus antigen-experienced cells was not possible.

This clonotype showed up just once. Antigen: not known. Next came a second PCR, run for about 6 to 12 cycles, which used a sample-barcoded 5' primer along with a J-beta primer mix. Using its own MiXCR run on the 5' RACE reads, TCRdb lists one record per CDR3 protein. The table has almost 1 million distinct CDR3 sequences, approximately 50% seen once; the top ten hold roughly a fifth. Germline V gives CDR1 SGHRS, CDR2 YFSETQ. The CDR3 totals 15 residues. This chain links TRBV5-1 with TRBJ2-5; D may be TRBD1 (5 bases). The DNA end is a closer match to TRBJ2-7, so the J assignment may be wrong. The TCR originated in a woman aged 55-70 years in good health. The sequenced sample consisted of blood. CDR3 in amino acids: CASSLSGATIGEQYF. In nucleotides, the CDR3 is TGCGCCAGCAGCCTCAGTGGGGCTACCATAGGCGAGCAGTACTTC.